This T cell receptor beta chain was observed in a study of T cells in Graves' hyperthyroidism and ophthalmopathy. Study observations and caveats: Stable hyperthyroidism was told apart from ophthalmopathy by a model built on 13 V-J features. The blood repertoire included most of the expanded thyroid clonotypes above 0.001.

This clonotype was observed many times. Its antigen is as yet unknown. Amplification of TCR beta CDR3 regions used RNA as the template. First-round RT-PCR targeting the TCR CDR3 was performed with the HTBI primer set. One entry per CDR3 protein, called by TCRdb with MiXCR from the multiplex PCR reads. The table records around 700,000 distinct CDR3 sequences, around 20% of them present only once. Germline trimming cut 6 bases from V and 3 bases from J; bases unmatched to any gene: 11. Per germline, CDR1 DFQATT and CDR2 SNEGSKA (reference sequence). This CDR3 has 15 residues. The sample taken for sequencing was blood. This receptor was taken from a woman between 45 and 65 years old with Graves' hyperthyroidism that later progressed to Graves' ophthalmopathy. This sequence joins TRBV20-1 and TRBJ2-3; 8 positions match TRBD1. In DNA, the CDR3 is TGCAGTGCCGACGAACCTGACAGGGGAACAGATACGCAGTATTTT. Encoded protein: CSADEPDRGTDTQYF.